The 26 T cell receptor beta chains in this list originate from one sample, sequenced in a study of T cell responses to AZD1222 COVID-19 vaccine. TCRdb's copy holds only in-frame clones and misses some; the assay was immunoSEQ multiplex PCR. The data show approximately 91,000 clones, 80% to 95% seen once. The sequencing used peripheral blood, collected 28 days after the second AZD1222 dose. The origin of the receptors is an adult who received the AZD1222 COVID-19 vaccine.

The CDR3 sequence is CASSQEGSLVGNEQYF. CDR3 DNA sequence: TGCGCCAGCAGCCAGGAGGGGTCGCTAGTAGGAAACGAGCAGTACTTC. The rearrangement links TRBV4-1 to TRBJ2-7, with D possibly matching TRBD2 (6 bases). CDR3 length: 16 residues. Deletions cut 3 bases from V and 5 bases from J, with 20 bases between. From germline, CDR1 is MGHRA and CDR2 YSYEKL.

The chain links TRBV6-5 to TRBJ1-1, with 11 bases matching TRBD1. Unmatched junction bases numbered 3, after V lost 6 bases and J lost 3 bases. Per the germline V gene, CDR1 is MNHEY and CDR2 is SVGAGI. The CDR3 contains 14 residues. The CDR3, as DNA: TGTGCCAGCAGCGGACAGGGGGCGTACACTGAAGCTTTCTTT. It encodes CASSGQGAYTEAFF.

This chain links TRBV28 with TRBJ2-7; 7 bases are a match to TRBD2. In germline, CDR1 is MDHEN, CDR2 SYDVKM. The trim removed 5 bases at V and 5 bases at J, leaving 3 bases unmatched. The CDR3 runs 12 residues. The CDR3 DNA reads TGTGCCAGCAGTAACGCGGGGGACGAGCAGTACTTC. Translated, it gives CASSNAGDEQYF.

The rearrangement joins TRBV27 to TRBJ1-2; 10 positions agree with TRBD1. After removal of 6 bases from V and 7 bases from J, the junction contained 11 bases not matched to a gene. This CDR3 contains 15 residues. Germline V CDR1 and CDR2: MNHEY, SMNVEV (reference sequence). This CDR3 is CASSNEGQGGRGYTF. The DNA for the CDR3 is TGTGCCAGCAGCAACGAAGGACAGGGGGGTCGTGGCTACACCTTC.

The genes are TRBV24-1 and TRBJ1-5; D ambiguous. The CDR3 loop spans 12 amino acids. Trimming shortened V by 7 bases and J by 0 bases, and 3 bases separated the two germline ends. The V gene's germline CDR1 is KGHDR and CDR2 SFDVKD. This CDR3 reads CATSDSNQPQHF. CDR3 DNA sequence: TGTGCCACCAGCGATAGCAATCAGCCCCAGCATTTT.

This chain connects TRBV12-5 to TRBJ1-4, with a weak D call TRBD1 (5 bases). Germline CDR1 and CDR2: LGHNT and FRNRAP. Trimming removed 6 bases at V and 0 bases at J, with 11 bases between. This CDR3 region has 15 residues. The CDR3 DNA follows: TGTGCTAGTGGCCTCGGGACTTCAACTAATGAAAAACTGTTTTTT. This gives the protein CASGLGTSTNEKLFF.

CDR3 nucleotides: TGTGCCAGCAAGACTAGCGGGAGCTACGAGCAGTACTTC. Its protein product is CASKTSGSYEQYF. The chain joins TRBV7-9 to TRBJ2-7, with 12 bases that match TRBD2. Looked up from germline, CDR1 is SEHNR and CDR2 is FQNEAQ (reference sequence). This CDR3 has 13 residues. The V gene end was trimmed by 7 bases and the J gene end by 3 bases; junction bases not matched to a gene: 1.

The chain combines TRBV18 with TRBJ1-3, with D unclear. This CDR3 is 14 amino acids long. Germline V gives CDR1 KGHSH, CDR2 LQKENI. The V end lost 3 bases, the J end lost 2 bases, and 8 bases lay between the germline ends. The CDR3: CASSPPETGNTIYF. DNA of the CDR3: TGTGCCAGCTCACCGCCTGAGACTGGAAACACCATATATTTT.

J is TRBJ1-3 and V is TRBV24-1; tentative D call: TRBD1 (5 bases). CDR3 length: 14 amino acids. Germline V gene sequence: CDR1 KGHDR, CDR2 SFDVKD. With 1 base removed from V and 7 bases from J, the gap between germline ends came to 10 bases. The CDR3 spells CATSDLRQGNTIYF. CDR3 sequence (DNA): TGTGCCACCAGTGATTTAAGGCAGGGTAACACCATATATTTT.

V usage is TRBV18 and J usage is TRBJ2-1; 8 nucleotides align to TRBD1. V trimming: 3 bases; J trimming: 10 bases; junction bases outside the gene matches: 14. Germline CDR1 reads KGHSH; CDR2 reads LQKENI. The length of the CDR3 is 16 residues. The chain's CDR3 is CASSPPGTGPQGEQFF. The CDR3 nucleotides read TGTGCCAGCTCACCCCCGGGGACAGGTCCCCAGGGCGAGCAGTTCTTC.

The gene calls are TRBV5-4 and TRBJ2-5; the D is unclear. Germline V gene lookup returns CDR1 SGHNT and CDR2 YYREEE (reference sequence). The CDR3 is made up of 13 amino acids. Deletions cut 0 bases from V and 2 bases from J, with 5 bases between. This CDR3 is CASSLVEQETQYF. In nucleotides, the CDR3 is TGTGCCAGCAGCTTGGTCGAACAAGAGACCCAGTACTTC.

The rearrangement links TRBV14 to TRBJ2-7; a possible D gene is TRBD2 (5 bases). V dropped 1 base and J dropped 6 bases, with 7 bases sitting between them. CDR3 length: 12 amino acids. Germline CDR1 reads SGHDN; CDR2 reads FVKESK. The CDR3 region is CASSQGRGEQYF. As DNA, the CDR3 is TGTGCCAGCAGCCAAGGCCGGGGCGAGCAGTACTTC.

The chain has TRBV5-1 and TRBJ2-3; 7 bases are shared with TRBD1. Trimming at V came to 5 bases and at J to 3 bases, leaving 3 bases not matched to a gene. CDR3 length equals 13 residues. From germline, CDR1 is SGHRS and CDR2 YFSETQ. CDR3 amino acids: CASSSQGTDTQYF. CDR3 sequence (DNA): TGCGCCAGCAGTTCACAGGGGACAGATACGCAGTATTTT.

The CDR3 sequence is CASSEKWGPDTQYF. The CDR3 nucleotides read TGTGCCAGCAGTGAAAAATGGGGTCCAGATACGCAGTATTTT. J is TRBJ2-3 and V is TRBV25-1; no firm D call. CDR1 is MGHDK and CDR2 is SYGVNS in the germline V gene. Trimming removed 2 bases from V and 4 bases from J, with 10 bases in between. This CDR3 comprises 14 residues.

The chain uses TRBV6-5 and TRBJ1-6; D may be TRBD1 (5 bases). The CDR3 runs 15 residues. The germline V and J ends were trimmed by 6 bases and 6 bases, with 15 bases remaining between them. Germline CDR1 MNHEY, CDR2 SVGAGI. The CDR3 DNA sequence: TGTGCCAGCAGGACCGACCGGGACTCTAATTCACCCCTCCACTTT. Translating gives CASRTDRDSNSPLHF.

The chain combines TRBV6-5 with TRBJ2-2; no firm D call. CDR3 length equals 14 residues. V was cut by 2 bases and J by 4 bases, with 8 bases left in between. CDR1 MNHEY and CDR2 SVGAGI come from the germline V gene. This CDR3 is CASSYLPPTGELFF. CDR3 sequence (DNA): TGTGCCAGCAGTTACCTACCACCCACCGGGGAGCTGTTTTTT.

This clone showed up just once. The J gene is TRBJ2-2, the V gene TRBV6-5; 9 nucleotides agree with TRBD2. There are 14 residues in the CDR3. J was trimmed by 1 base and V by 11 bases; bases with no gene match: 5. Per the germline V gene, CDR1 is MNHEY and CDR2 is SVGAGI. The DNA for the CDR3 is TGTGCCGGCGGTAGCGGGAGGAACACCGGGGAGCTGTTTTTT. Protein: CAGGSGRNTGELFF.

DNA for the CDR3: TGTGCCAGCAGTGCCAGCGGGGGCACAGATACGCAGTATTTT. Protein sequence: CASSASGGTDTQYF. V and J are TRBV7-2 and TRBJ2-3, with 7 bases identical to TRBD2. Germline assignment: CDR1 SGHTA and CDR2 FQGNSA. The CDR3 length is 14 residues. J gave up 1 base and V 6 bases, and 4 bases lay outside the gene matches. Variable domain in full (rest from reference TRBV7-2 and TRBJ2-3): GAGVSQSPSNKVTEKGKDVELRCDPISGHTALYWYRQSLGQGLEFLIYFQGNSAPDKSGLPSDRFSAERTGGSVSTLTIQRTQQEDSAVYLCASSASGGTDTQYFGPGTRLTVL.

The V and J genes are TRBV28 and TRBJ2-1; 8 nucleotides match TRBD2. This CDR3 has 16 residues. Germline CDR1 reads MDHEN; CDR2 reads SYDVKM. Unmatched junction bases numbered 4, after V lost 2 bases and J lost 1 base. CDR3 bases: TGTGCCAGCAGTTTACCCGGGAGGGGTTCCTACAATGAGCAGTTCTTC. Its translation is CASSLPGRGSYNEQFF.

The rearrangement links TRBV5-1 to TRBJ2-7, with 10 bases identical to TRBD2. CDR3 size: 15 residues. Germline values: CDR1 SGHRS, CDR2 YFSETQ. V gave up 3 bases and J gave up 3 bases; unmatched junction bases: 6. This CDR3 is CASSYGTSDNYEQYF. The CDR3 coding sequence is TGCGCCAGCAGCTACGGGACTAGCGACAACTACGAGCAGTACTTC.

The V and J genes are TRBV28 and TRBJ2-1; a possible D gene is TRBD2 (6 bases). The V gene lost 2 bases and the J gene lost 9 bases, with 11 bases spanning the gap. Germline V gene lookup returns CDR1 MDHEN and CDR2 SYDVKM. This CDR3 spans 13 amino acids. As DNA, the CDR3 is TGTGCCAGCAGTTTAGCCCGGGGGACTGAGCAGTTCTTC. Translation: CASSLARGTEQFF.

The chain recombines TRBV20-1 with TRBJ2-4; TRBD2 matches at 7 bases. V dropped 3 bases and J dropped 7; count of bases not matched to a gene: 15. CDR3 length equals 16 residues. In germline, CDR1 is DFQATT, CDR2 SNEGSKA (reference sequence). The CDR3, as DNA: TGCAGTGCTAGTTCCACTAGTGAGGGAGGGCCGAACATTCAGTACTTC. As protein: CSASSTSEGGPNIQYF.

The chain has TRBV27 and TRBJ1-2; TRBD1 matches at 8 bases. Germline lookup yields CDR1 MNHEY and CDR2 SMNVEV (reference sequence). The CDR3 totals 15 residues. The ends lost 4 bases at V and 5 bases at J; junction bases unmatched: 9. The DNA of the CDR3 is TGTGCCAGCAGTTCCACAGGGGGGAATCGGTATGGCTACACCTTC. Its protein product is CASSSTGGNRYGYTF.

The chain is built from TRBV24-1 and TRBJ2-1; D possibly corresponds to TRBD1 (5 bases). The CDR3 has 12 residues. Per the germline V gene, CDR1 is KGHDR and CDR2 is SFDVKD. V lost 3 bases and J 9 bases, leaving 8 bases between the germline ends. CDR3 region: CATSDARAEQFF. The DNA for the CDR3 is TGTGCCACCAGTGATGCCAGGGCTGAGCAGTTCTTC.

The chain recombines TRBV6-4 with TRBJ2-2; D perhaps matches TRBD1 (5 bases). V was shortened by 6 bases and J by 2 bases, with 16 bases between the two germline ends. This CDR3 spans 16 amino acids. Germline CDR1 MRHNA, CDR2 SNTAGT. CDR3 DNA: TGTGCCAGCAGCCACGGGCAGGGTACCAACACCGGGGAGCTGTTTTTT. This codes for CASSHGQGTNTGELFF.

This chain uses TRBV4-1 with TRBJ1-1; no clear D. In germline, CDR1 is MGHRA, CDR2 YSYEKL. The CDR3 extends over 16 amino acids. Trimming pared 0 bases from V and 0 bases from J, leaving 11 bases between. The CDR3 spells CASSQDLITVNTEAFF. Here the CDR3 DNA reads TGCGCCAGCAGCCAAGATCTGATAACTGTGAACACTGAAGCTTTCTTT.